This is a list of T cell receptor beta chains from one sample in a study of blood T cell repertoires in COVID-19. TCRdb's copy holds only in-frame clones and misses some; the assay was immunoSEQ multiplex PCR. The table lists around 200,000 clones, 75% to 90% of them singletons. Source material: peripheral blood. The receptors shown here come from a woman aged 40 to 55 with COVID-19, enrolled during active disease. The CDR3 runs from the conserved cysteine through the conserved F or W.

TRBV3-1/TRBV3-2 CASSHVGTGHRGYTF
TRBV4-2 CASSQDRDYGYTF
TRBV6-5 CASSYGGALNTEAFF
TRBV11-2 CASSFLGEGHYGYTF
TRBV5-1 CASSLAEVNTEAFF
TRBV18 CASSPEQGFQPQHF
TRBV29-1 CSVEPQDTNYGYTF
TRBV19 CASSRTGSLYEQYF
TRBV9 CASNLQGFHNEQFF
TRBV10-1 CATQDGGMTDIQYF
TRBV27 CASRQRGDNSPLHF
TRBV10-3 CAISGTSGRAASGELFF
TRBV11-2 CASSEGQGNTDTQYF
TRBV9 CASSVAGTSGSYEQYF
TRBV6-5 CASSYSGGEAFF
TRBV6-5 CAVLTGTGIGYEQFF
TRBV10-1 CASSEFPGVNEQFF
TRBV29-1 CSVLQREAANEQFF
TRBV7-8 CASSAGQRRSPLHF
TRBV6-1 CASSESTGRINYGYTF
TRBV5-1 CASSLGGTGAVNTEAFF
TRBV4-1 CASSQVGQGLRNTEAFF
TRBV6-1 CASSDRQPQHF
TRBV7-9 CASSLPSSPLHF
TRBV29-1 CSARRDTNYGYTF
TRBV28 CASSEQGATNEKLFF
TRBV6-4 CASSATSGKDTQYF
TRBV20-1 CSASPRTGLADEQFF
TRBV6-5 CAAQGANTEAFF
TRBV5-6 CASSIGNRVGSYNSPLHF
TRBV5-1 CASSLRGASDGYTF
TRBV18 CASSAVNTEAFF
TRBV9 CASSVGGLGGNTIYF
TRBV5-1 CASSWDRGTGNTIYF
TRBV28 CASKDTEQYF
TRBV4-2 CASSPRLGTIYF
TRBV11-2 CASSTRTNTEAFF
TRBV11-2 CASSLVDGSYNEQFF
TRBV4-1 CASSQVGTSPYEQYF
TRBV7-8 CASSLDLGQGTYEQYF
TRBV7-9 CASSFDSSTEAFF
TRBV10-1 CASTRQDRDRGGNTEAFF